This TCR beta chain was observed in a study of OX40 agonist ivuxolimab in advanced cancers. The study's findings and limits: Patients who responded partially at 0.1-3.0 mg/kg showed clonal expansion ranking among the lowest.

CDR3 length: 17 amino acids. CDR1 and CDR2 from the germline V gene are LGHNA and YNFKEQ. The germline V and J ends were trimmed by 3 bases and 1 base, with 16 bases remaining between them. In regard to this clone: Its specificity is unknown.

Clones were read by immunoSEQ multiplex PCR, and TCRdb kept only the in-frame ones, dropping some. The data show 65,000 to 90,000 clones, around 90% seen once. The source is an adult with an advanced solid tumor such as melanoma, head and neck, liver or kidney cancer. This rearrangement joins TRBV4-2 to TRBJ1-5, with D maybe TRBD1 (5 bases). This specimen consisted of CD4+ or CD8+ T cells sorted from blood, obtained in a trial of the OX40 agonist ivuxolimab. As DNA, the CDR3 is TGTGCCAGCAGCCAGGTCCGGGGAGAGGGGAGCAATCAGCCCCAGCATTTT. As protein: CASSQVRGEGSNQPQHF.